Listed below are T cell receptor beta chains from one sample, sequenced in a study of T-cell reconstitution after alpha-beta-depleted transplantation in children. TCRdb reprocessed the PCR reads with MiXCR, giving one entry per CDR3 protein. The sample contains 600,000 to 700,000 distinct CDR3 sequences, roughly 15% of which appear only once. Here the sequenced sample was PBMCs from the stem cell graft donor, taken from the stem cell graft. Receptors were obtained from a human donor who donated a stem cell graft to a child with acute myeloid leukemia. CDR3s include the opening cysteine and the closing phenylalanine or tryptophan. The order of the fields is V gene, J gene, D gene, clone size, CDR3 DNA, CDR3 protein. The D gene is left open where the match is weak. Expanded clones are given a class, and other clones once, few, many or no size at all.

v_gene: TRBV7-2
j_gene: TRBJ1-2
d_gene: .
abundance: few
CDR3nt: TGTGCCAGCAGCTTAGCGGGGCGGGTACCGGCCGGCTACACCTTC
CDR3aa: CASSLAGRVPAGYTF

v_gene: TRBV5-1
j_gene: TRBJ2-1
d_gene: TRBD2
abundance: many
CDR3nt: TGCGCCAGCAGCTTGGAAGGACTAGCGGGCAATGAGCAGTTCTTC
CDR3aa: CASSLEGLAGNEQFF

v_gene: TRBV30
j_gene: TRBJ2-7
d_gene: TRBD1
abundance: many
CDR3nt: TGTGCCTGCCGGTACAGGGGGAGAAACGAGCAGTACTTC
CDR3aa: CACRYRGRNEQYF

v_gene: TRBV5-1
j_gene: TRBJ1-2
d_gene: .
abundance: many
CDR3nt: TGCGCCAGCAGCTTGGAGGAAGGCGCTAACTATGGCTACACCTTC
CDR3aa: CASSLEEGANYGYTF

v_gene: TRBV28
j_gene: TRBJ1-4
d_gene: .
abundance: few
CDR3nt: TGTGCCAGCAACCCTCCTGGGGGCTACGAAAAACTGTTTTTT
CDR3aa: CASNPPGGYEKLFF

v_gene: TRBV6-5
j_gene: TRBJ2-7
d_gene: .
abundance: few
CDR3nt: TGTGCCAGCAGTTACACGGCCCGGGATTTCCCCTACGAGCAGTACTTC
CDR3aa: CASSYTARDFPYEQYF

v_gene: TRBV25-1
j_gene: TRBJ1-2
d_gene: .
abundance: few
CDR3nt: TGTGCCAGCAGTGATGAAAATGGGGGGCGGTACTATGGCTACACCTTC
CDR3aa: CASSDENGGRYYGYTF

v_gene: TRBV5-1
j_gene: TRBJ1-2
d_gene: .
abundance: many
CDR3nt: TGCGCCAGCGGCTCACAGGGTTCCCGTAACTATGGCTACACCTTC
CDR3aa: CASGSQGSRNYGYTF

v_gene: TRBV6-1
j_gene: TRBJ2-5
d_gene: TRBD1
abundance: many
CDR3nt: TGTGCCAGCAGCCAAGGGGACAGGGGGCTTTTCGAGACCCAGTACTTC
CDR3aa: CASSQGDRGLFETQYF

v_gene: TRBV5-1
j_gene: TRBJ2-5
d_gene: TRBD2
abundance: few
CDR3nt: TGCGCCAGCAGCTCTAGCGGTGGGGGTCTCGGGACCCAGTACTTC
CDR3aa: CASSSSGGGLGTQYF

v_gene: TRBV20-1
j_gene: TRBJ1-1
d_gene: TRBD1
abundance: many
CDR3nt: TGCAGTGCGCCGGGACAGTACACTGAAGCTTTCTTT
CDR3aa: CSAPGQYTEAFF

v_gene: TRBV28
j_gene: TRBJ2-5
d_gene: .
abundance: many
CDR3nt: TGTGCCAGCAGTTTTCAATCCATTCGGGGGAGGGAGACCCAGTACTTC
CDR3aa: CASSFQSIRGRETQYF

v_gene: TRBV24-1
j_gene: TRBJ2-7
d_gene: .
abundance: few
CDR3nt: TGTGCCACCAGTGATGGTAGCGAATCTGGCGAGCAGTACTTC
CDR3aa: CATSDGSESGEQYF

v_gene: TRBV5-1
j_gene: TRBJ2-3
d_gene: TRBD2
abundance: .
CDR3nt: TGCGCCAGCAGCCTGGGGAGGGGCAGCGGGGGATCAGAAGATACGCAGTATTTT
CDR3aa: CASSLGRGSGGSEDTQYF

v_gene: TRBV9
j_gene: TRBJ1-2
d_gene: TRBD1
abundance: few
CDR3nt: TGTGCCAGCAGCGTAGCATCCGGACAGGCCGGCTACACCTTC
CDR3aa: CASSVASGQAGYTF

v_gene: TRBV13
j_gene: TRBJ2-7
d_gene: .
abundance: many
CDR3nt: TGTGCCAGCAGCGAAACTACAGGGCGCGAGCAGTACTTC
CDR3aa: CASSETTGREQYF

v_gene: TRBV9
j_gene: TRBJ1-1
d_gene: .
abundance: .
CDR3nt: TGTGCCAGCAGCATAAGGCCGAACACTGAAGCTTTCTTT
CDR3aa: CASSIRPNTEAFF

v_gene: TRBV5-1
j_gene: TRBJ2-7
d_gene: TRBD2
abundance: few
CDR3nt: TGCGCCAGCAGCTTGGATCGGGGGGGCGAGCAGTACTTC
CDR3aa: CASSLDRGGEQYF

v_gene: TRBV20-1
j_gene: TRBJ2-3
d_gene: TRBD1
abundance: many
CDR3nt: TGCAGGGAGAAACCGGACAGGGGGCCAGATACGCAGTATTTT
CDR3aa: CREKPDRGPDTQYF

v_gene: TRBV29-1
j_gene: TRBJ2-2
d_gene: .
abundance: many
CDR3nt: TGCAGCGTTCGGAGCCTTTACACCGGGGAGCTGTTTTTT
CDR3aa: CSVRSLYTGELFF

v_gene: TRBV12-3/TRBV12-4
j_gene: TRBJ2-5
d_gene: TRBD2
abundance: few
CDR3nt: TGTGCCAGCAGTCCCGACACTAGCGGGGAAGAGACCCAGTACTTC
CDR3aa: CASSPDTSGEETQYF

v_gene: TRBV25-1
j_gene: TRBJ2-3
d_gene: .
abundance: many
CDR3nt: TGTGCCAGCAGTGAAAAGGGGACACTCACAGATACGCAGTATTTT
CDR3aa: CASSEKGTLTDTQYF

v_gene: TRBV7-8
j_gene: TRBJ1-2
d_gene: .
abundance: many
CDR3nt: TGTGCCAGCAGCCGCCCCGCCGGGGAACACTATGGCTACACCTTC
CDR3aa: CASSRPAGEHYGYTF

v_gene: TRBV12-3/TRBV12-4
j_gene: TRBJ2-1
d_gene: .
abundance: many
CDR3nt: TGTGCCAGCAGTCCCACCGGGACGGAGGAGCAGTTCTTC
CDR3aa: CASSPTGTEEQFF

v_gene: TRBV30
j_gene: TRBJ1-5
d_gene: .
abundance: .
CDR3nt: TGTGCCTGTGGACCCGGCGGCAATCAGCCCCAGCATTTT
CDR3aa: CACGPGGNQPQHF

v_gene: TRBV20-1
j_gene: TRBJ1-5
d_gene: TRBD1
abundance: many
CDR3nt: TGCAGTGCGGCGGACAGGGGGCAACAGCCCCAGCATTTT
CDR3aa: CSAADRGQQPQHF

v_gene: TRBV30
j_gene: TRBJ2-3
d_gene: .
abundance: .
CDR3nt: TGTGCCTGGGGATTTAGCACAGATACGCAGTATTTT
CDR3aa: CAWGFSTDTQYF

v_gene: TRBV9
j_gene: TRBJ2-7
d_gene: TRBD2
abundance: .
CDR3nt: TGTGCCAGCAGCCCCAGCGGGGGTTGCTCCTACGAGCAGTACTTC
CDR3aa: CASSPSGGCSYEQYF

v_gene: TRBV20-1
j_gene: TRBJ2-3
d_gene: TRBD2
abundance: few
CDR3nt: TGCAGTGCTGGGACTAGCGGGGGGCCAGGCACAGATACGCAGTATTTT
CDR3aa: CSAGTSGGPGTDTQYF

v_gene: TRBV20-1
j_gene: TRBJ1-5
d_gene: .
abundance: .
CDR3nt: TGCAGTGCTAGGGGTGGGGGCGCTAATCAGCCCCAGCATTTT
CDR3aa: CSARGGGANQPQHF

v_gene: TRBV7-9
j_gene: TRBJ2-2
d_gene: .
abundance: few
CDR3nt: TGTGCCAGCAGCTTATGGGGCGGAAACACCGGGGAGCTGTTTTTT
CDR3aa: CASSLWGGNTGELFF

v_gene: TRBV12-3/TRBV12-4
j_gene: TRBJ2-3
d_gene: TRBD1
abundance: many
CDR3nt: TGTGCCAGCAGCCGACAGGGGGCTACCACAGATACGCAGTATTTT
CDR3aa: CASSRQGATTDTQYF

v_gene: TRBV20-1
j_gene: TRBJ2-1
d_gene: .
abundance: .
CDR3nt: TGCAGTGCTAGCAGAGGGCTTGGGATTAACAATGAGCAGTTCTTC
CDR3aa: CSASRGLGINNEQFF

v_gene: TRBV7-2
j_gene: TRBJ2-7
d_gene: TRBD1
abundance: many
CDR3nt: TGTGCCAGCAGCCCCTCCGGGACAGGAGCCTACGAGCAGTACTTC
CDR3aa: CASSPSGTGAYEQYF

v_gene: TRBV5-1
j_gene: TRBJ2-1
d_gene: TRBD1
abundance: few
CDR3nt: TGCGCCAGCAGCAGTACAGGGGGCGAGTTAGCCTACAATGAGCAGTTCTTC
CDR3aa: CASSSTGGELAYNEQFF

v_gene: TRBV9
j_gene: TRBJ2-1
d_gene: .
abundance: many
CDR3nt: TGTGCCAGCAGCGTAGATGACTACAATGAGCAGTTCTTC
CDR3aa: CASSVDDYNEQFF

v_gene: TRBV20-1
j_gene: TRBJ1-4
d_gene: .
abundance: few
CDR3nt: TGCAGTGCCCTCCCCGCGGGTGCCCTTGAAAAACTGTTTTTT
CDR3aa: CSALPAGALEKLFF

v_gene: TRBV20-1
j_gene: TRBJ2-7
d_gene: .
abundance: many
CDR3nt: TGCAGTGCTGGAGGGGGGCTAGCGGATTACGAGCAGTACTTC
CDR3aa: CSAGGGLADYEQYF

v_gene: TRBV7-9
j_gene: TRBJ2-7
d_gene: .
abundance: many
CDR3nt: TGTGCCAGCAGCTTAGAGGTTTACGAGCAGTACTTC
CDR3aa: CASSLEVYEQYF

v_gene: TRBV4-3
j_gene: TRBJ2-1
d_gene: .
abundance: few
CDR3nt: TGCGCCAGCAGCCAAGATCGCCGGGGGTCCTACAATGAGCAGTTCTTC
CDR3aa: CASSQDRRGSYNEQFF

v_gene: TRBV27
j_gene: TRBJ1-3
d_gene: .
abundance: many
CDR3nt: TGTGCCAGCAGTTTAGACATGGCGGCTGGAAACACCATATATTTT
CDR3aa: CASSLDMAAGNTIYF

v_gene: TRBV5-1
j_gene: TRBJ1-4
d_gene: TRBD1
abundance: .
CDR3nt: TGCGCCAGCAGCGAAAACAGGGGCCGGGACGAAAAACTGTTTTTT
CDR3aa: CASSENRGRDEKLFF

v_gene: TRBV28
j_gene: TRBJ2-3
d_gene: TRBD2
abundance: few
CDR3nt: TGTGCCAGCAGTTTCCCGGGACTAGCGGGGGTCACAGATACGCAGTATTTT
CDR3aa: CASSFPGLAGVTDTQYF

v_gene: TRBV5-1
j_gene: TRBJ2-2
d_gene: .
abundance: few
CDR3nt: TGCGCCAGCAGCCCGGAGGGCCCACGATACACCGGGGAGCTGTTTTTT
CDR3aa: CASSPEGPRYTGELFF

v_gene: TRBV12-3/TRBV12-4
j_gene: TRBJ1-5
d_gene: TRBD1
abundance: many
CDR3nt: TGTGCCAGCAGTTTGGGACAGGAGGATAATCAGCCCCAGCATTTT
CDR3aa: CASSLGQEDNQPQHF

v_gene: TRBV20-1
j_gene: TRBJ2-6
d_gene: .
abundance: .
CDR3nt: TGCAGTGCTAGAGCAGGTTCAGGTGGGGCCAACGTCCTGACTTTC
CDR3aa: CSARAGSGGANVLTF

v_gene: TRBV7-2
j_gene: TRBJ2-4
d_gene: TRBD2
abundance: few
CDR3nt: TGTGCCAGCAGTCGACTAGCGGGGGGACCAGCCAAAAACATTCAGTACTTC
CDR3aa: CASSRLAGGPAKNIQYF

v_gene: TRBV7-2
j_gene: TRBJ2-5
d_gene: TRBD1
abundance: many
CDR3nt: TGTGCCAGCAGCTCGGACAGGGCTGAGACCCAGTACTTC
CDR3aa: CASSSDRAETQYF

v_gene: TRBV4-3
j_gene: TRBJ2-1
d_gene: TRBD2
abundance: many
CDR3nt: TGCGCCAGCAGCCCGGGACTATCTCTCAATGAGCAGTTCTTC
CDR3aa: CASSPGLSLNEQFF

v_gene: TRBV7-2
j_gene: TRBJ2-1
d_gene: .
abundance: few
CDR3nt: TGTGCCAGCAGACCCAATACCCTCAATGAGCAGTTCTTC
CDR3aa: CASRPNTLNEQFF

v_gene: TRBV29-1
j_gene: TRBJ2-2
d_gene: .
abundance: .
CDR3nt: TGCAGCGTTGAATCTAGGGGTTCGGGGACCGGGGAGCTGTTTTTT
CDR3aa: CSVESRGSGTGELFF

v_gene: TRBV20-1
j_gene: TRBJ2-2
d_gene: TRBD2
abundance: many
CDR3nt: TGCAGTGCCCCCTCAGCGGGGGTAGAGACCGGGGAGCTGTTTTTT
CDR3aa: CSAPSAGVETGELFF

v_gene: TRBV7-8
j_gene: TRBJ2-3
d_gene: .
abundance: .
CDR3nt: TGTGCCAGCAGCTTAGAATATCATACGCAGTATTTT
CDR3aa: CASSLEYHTQYF

v_gene: TRBV13
j_gene: TRBJ2-1
d_gene: .
abundance: many
CDR3nt: TGTGCCAGTCTCAGGGGGGGACCCTACAATGAGCAGTTCTTC
CDR3aa: CASLRGGPYNEQFF

v_gene: TRBV7-2
j_gene: TRBJ1-4
d_gene: .
abundance: few
CDR3nt: TGTGCCAGCAGCTCGGGACTGCTAAATTATGCAAAACTGTTTTTT
CDR3aa: CASSSGLLNYAKLFF

v_gene: TRBV24-1
j_gene: TRBJ2-3
d_gene: TRBD1
abundance: .
CDR3nt: TGTGCCACCTGGGACAGGGTGGGAGGTACGCAGTATTTT
CDR3aa: CATWDRVGGTQYF

v_gene: TRBV10-3
j_gene: TRBJ1-5
d_gene: .
abundance: many
CDR3nt: TGTGCCATCAGTGACCCGGGCGCAAATCAGCCCCAGCATTTT
CDR3aa: CAISDPGANQPQHF